This is a list of T cell receptor beta chains from one sample in a study of memory CD4+ T cells and cytomegalovirus serostatus. Repertoires were generated with immunoSEQ multiplex PCR, while TCRdb's copy carries only in-frame clones and drops some. The sample lists 50,000 to 75,000 clones, 75% to 90% seen once, with 0.88% in the top ten. Sequenced input: memory CD4+ T cells from blood. These receptors all come from an adult in good health and CMV-seronegative. Each CDR3 is given with its conserved first and last residue.

J gene: TRBJ1-3
V gene: TRBV6-5
CDR3 protein: CASSYSTGRGNTIYF

J gene: TRBJ1-2
V gene: TRBV5-1
CDR3 protein: CASSPDRNYGYTF

J gene: TRBJ2-1
V gene: TRBV25-1
CDR3 protein: CASSDQLAYNEQFF

J gene: TRBJ2-1
V gene: TRBV9
CDR3 protein: CASSLGLAGGPSSYNEQFF

J gene: TRBJ2-7
V gene: TRBV19
CDR3 protein: CASSIGRNSGLGQYF

J gene: TRBJ2-5
V gene: TRBV12-5
CDR3 protein: CASGLQETQYF

J gene: TRBJ2-3
V gene: TRBV27
CDR3 protein: CASRPLGTRGTDTQYF

J gene: TRBJ2-7
V gene: TRBV7-9
CDR3 protein: CASSSADRGSYEQYF

J gene: TRBJ1-5
V gene: TRBV7-8
CDR3 protein: CASSLGAWDRVKFSNQPQHF

J gene: TRBJ2-1
V gene: TRBV11-2
CDR3 protein: CASSRTGVSSYNEQFF

J gene: TRBJ2-2
V gene: TRBV19
CDR3 protein: CASSRPPGQGFPGELFF

J gene: TRBJ2-7
V gene: TRBV6-1
CDR3 protein: CASSEREPSYEQYF

J gene: TRBJ2-7
V gene: TRBV30
CDR3 protein: CAWETGAAGIYEQYF

J gene: TRBJ2-6
V gene: TRBV7-9
CDR3 protein: CASRRDVSGANVLTF

J gene: TRBJ2-3
V gene: TRBV19
CDR3 protein: CASSTTGSTDTQYF

J gene: TRBJ1-1
V gene: TRBV19
CDR3 protein: CASSRYTEAFF

J gene: TRBJ2-1
V gene: TRBV11-1
CDR3 protein: CASSLGGTGRRGEQFF

J gene: TRBJ2-6
V gene: TRBV19
CDR3 protein: CASSRGQGPSGANVLTF